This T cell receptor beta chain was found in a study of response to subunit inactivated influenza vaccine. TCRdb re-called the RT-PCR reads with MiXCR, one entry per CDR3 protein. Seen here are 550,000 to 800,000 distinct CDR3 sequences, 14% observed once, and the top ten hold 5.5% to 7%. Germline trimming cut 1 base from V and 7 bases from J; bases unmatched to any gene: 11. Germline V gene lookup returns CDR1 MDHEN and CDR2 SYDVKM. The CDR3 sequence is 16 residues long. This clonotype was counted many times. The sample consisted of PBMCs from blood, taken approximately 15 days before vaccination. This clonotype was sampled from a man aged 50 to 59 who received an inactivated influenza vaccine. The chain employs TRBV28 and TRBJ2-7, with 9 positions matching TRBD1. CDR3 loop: CASSLYLRGQGFEQYF. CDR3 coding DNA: TGTGCCAGCAGTTTATACCTTAGGGGACAGGGCTTTGAGCAGTACTTC.